The TCR beta chain under discussion was sequenced for a study of monozygotic twins with inflammatory bowel disease. After re-calling the 5' RACE reads, TCRdb lists one entry per CDR3 protein, DNA absent. The sample totals roughly 330,000 distinct CDR3 sequences. This CDR3 has 14 residues. Per germline, CDR1 LGHDT and CDR2 YNNKEL (reference sequence). The receptor was isolated from a human donor with ulcerative colitis or Crohn's disease, or a healthy co-twin of an affected twin (not recorded which). The specimen sequenced was blood. This chain uses TRBV3-1 with TRBJ2-7. The CDR3 sequence: CASSQGYSSYEQYF.